Listed here is a single T cell receptor beta chain. The antigen remains undetermined. This entry is derived from a study of shared clonotypes between healthy human individuals. Repertoires were generated with immunoSEQ multiplex PCR, while TCRdb's copy carries only in-frame clones and drops some. Counted here are roughly 1,500,000 clones, 98% occurring once; the ten biggest clones make up around 0.33%. Study-wide points: Naive subsets tended to show greater estimated richness than memory subsets.

CDR1 is SEHNR, CDR2 FQNEAQ, per germline (reference sequence). The CDR3 spans 12 residues. V lost 4 bases, J lost 3 bases, and 7 bases lay in between. Material for sequencing was naive CD4+ T cells sorted from blood. Sample subset: CD45RA+ positively selected. The V call is TRBV7-9, the J call TRBJ2-7; the D is unclear. This clonotype originated in a man under 40 in good health. CDR3 amino acids: CASSSTVYEQYF. In DNA, the CDR3 is TGTGCCAGCAGCTCTACCGTCTACGAGCAGTACTTC.